The 6 T cell receptor beta chains in this list originate from one sample, sequenced in a study of blood T cells in healthy people across ages. The second PCR ran roughly 6 to 11 cycles with a sample-barcoded 5' primer and J-beta primers. TCRdb itself ran the 5' RACE reads through MiXCR, one entry per CDR3 protein. The sample yields around 1,100,000 distinct CDR3 sequences, under 40% seen once. The material sequenced was blood. The receptors were gathered from a man between 18 and 35 years old in good health.

The rearrangement uses TRBV20-1 and TRBJ2-5; 11 nucleotides align to TRBD2. The trim removed 4 bases at V and 8 bases at J, leaving 6 bases unmatched. This CDR3 is 13 amino acids long. Germline V gene lookup returns CDR1 DFQATT and CDR2 SNEGSKA (reference sequence). The CDR3 sequence: CSATKTSGGTQYF. Here the CDR3 DNA reads TGCAGTGCTACAAAAACTAGCGGGGGAACCCAGTACTTC.

This clonotype was counted once. The V call is TRBV5-1, the J call TRBJ2-5, with 7 bases matching TRBD1. Judging by the DNA end, TRBJ2-7 fits better; the J call may be wrong. The germline gives CDR1 SGHRS, CDR2 YFSETQ. This CDR3 spans 13 amino acids. The CDR3 region is CASSQTGSYEQYF. The CDR3 DNA sequence: TGCGCCAGCAGCCAGACAGGGAGCTACGAGCAGTACTTC.

The rearrangement uses TRBV18 and TRBJ1-4; tentative D call: TRBD1 (5 bases). V shed 0 bases and J shed 0 bases, with 8 bases lying between them. The CDR3 runs 16 residues. Germline CDR1 reads KGHSH; CDR2 reads LQKENI. In DNA form, the CDR3 reads TGTGCCAGCTCACCACCGACGACAGCAACTAATGAAAAACTGTTTTTT. Protein sequence: CASSPPTTATNEKLFF.

This clonotype was seen more than once but under ten times. V gene TRBV20-1 combines with J gene TRBJ1-2, with D hard to call. The germline V gene encodes CDR1 DFQATT and CDR2 SNEGSKA (reference sequence). The ends were cut back, 6 bases at V and 4 bases at J, with 9 bases in the middle. CDR3 length: 11 residues. The CDR3 spells CSAYSSYGYTF. CDR3 nucleotides: TGCAGTGCGTACTCGTCCTATGGCTACACCTTC.

The chain joins TRBV9 to TRBJ2-7; D perhaps matches TRBD2 (5 bases). The better agreement between TRBJ2-4 and the DNA end casts doubt on the J call. This CDR3 region has 15 residues. CDR1 is SGDLS and CDR2 is YYNGEE in the germline V gene. CDR3 amino acids: CASSDPRRGANIQYF. The CDR3 nucleotides are TGTGCCAGCAGCGACCCCAGACGGGGAGCAAACATTCAGTACTTC.

The chain links TRBV20-1 to TRBJ2-7; D perhaps matches TRBD2 (5 bases). Germline loops: CDR1 DFQATT, CDR2 SNEGSKA (reference sequence). CDR3 length: 11 residues. V was clipped by 5 bases and J by 7 bases, with 12 bases between them. The CDR3 spells CSAQNREEQYF. CDR3 nucleotide sequence: TGCAGTGCTCAAAACCGGGAAGAGCAGTACTTC.